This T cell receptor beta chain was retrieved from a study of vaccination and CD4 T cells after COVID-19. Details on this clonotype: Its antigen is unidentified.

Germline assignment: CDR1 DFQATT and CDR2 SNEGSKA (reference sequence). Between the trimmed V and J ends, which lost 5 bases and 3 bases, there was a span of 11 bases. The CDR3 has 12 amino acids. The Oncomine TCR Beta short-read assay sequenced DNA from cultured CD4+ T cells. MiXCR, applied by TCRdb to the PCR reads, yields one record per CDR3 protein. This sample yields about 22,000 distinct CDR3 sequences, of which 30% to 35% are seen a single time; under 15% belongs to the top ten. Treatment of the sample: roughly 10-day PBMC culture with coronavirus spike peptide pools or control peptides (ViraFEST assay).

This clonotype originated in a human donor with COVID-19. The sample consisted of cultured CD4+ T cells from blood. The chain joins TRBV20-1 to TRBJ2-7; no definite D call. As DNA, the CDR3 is TGCAGTGCTGGCAGACACAGCTACGAGCAGTACTTC. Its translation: CSAGRHSYEQYF.